The rows below give T cell receptor beta chains drawn from one sample of a study of T cell responses to AZD1222 COVID-19 vaccine. Profiled with immunoSEQ multiplex PCR; TCRdb holds only in-frame clones, not every one. The sample holds 150,000 to 200,000 clones, roughly 94% seen once. Here the sequenced sample was peripheral blood, taken on day 0 of MenACWY control vaccination. These receptors were obtained from an adult in good health. Both conserved end residues are part of each CDR3. The D gene is left open where the match is weak.

d_call v_call cdr3_aa
. TRBV6-5 CASSYKYLNEQFF
TRBD2 TRBV11-1 CASRRIAGETQYF
. TRBV27 CASSLEDGRNQPQHF
. TRBV7-9 CASSLRVEKNTEAFF
. TRBV2 CASSAQAQETQYF
. TRBV4-1 CASSQDLGGAGGYTF
TRBD2 TRBV5-4 CASSWGQRQREAGELFF
TRBD1 TRBV24-1 CATSDGGQAYSGANVLTF
TRBD1 TRBV30 CASGTDSNQPQHF
. TRBV7-6 CASSLGGLGAGELFF